The 18 T cell receptor beta chains below all came from one sample that was sequenced in a study of cytomegalovirus exposure and HLA in healthy donors. The PCR used 60 Vbeta and 13 Jbeta primers. Produced via immunoSEQ multiplex PCR; TCRdb's table is partial and in-frame only. The sample yields approximately 110,000 clones, 60% to 85% seen once. The material sequenced was PBMCs. These receptors originate from a man in his forties in good health and CMV-seronegative.

The gene calls are TRBV7-6 and TRBJ2-5; D remains ambiguous. V was trimmed by 5 bases and J by 4 bases, leaving 11 bases between them. The CDR3 runs 13 residues. From germline, CDR1 is SGHVS and CDR2 FNYEAQ. The DNA of the CDR3 is TGTGCCAGCAGCGCACTACTCTTAGAGACCCAGTACTTC. It translates to CASSALLLETQYF. Based on the CDR3 plus reference TRBV7-6 and TRBJ2-5, the full variable domain is GAGVSQSPRYKVTKRGQDVALRCDPISGHVSLYWYRQALGQGPEFLTYFNYEAQQDKSGLPNDRFSAERPEGSISTLTIQRTEQRDSAMYRCASSALLLETQYFGPGTRLLVL.

This clone came up once. This rearrangement joins TRBV28 to TRBJ1-2; D not resolved. Germline CDR1 MDHEN, CDR2 SYDVKM. V gave up 4 bases and J gave up 5 bases, with 14 bases separating them. The CDR3 is 14 residues long. In nucleotides, the CDR3 is TGTGCCAGCAGTTCGCCGGGAGAGCCATATGGCTACACCTTC. Its protein is CASSSPGEPYGYTF.

Only one count was recorded for this clone. The rearrangement links TRBV7-2 to TRBJ2-7; 7 bases are a match to TRBD1. Germline loops: CDR1 SGHTA, CDR2 FQGNSA. This CDR3 has 14 amino acids. The junction had 2 bases not matched to a gene; V was cut back by 1 base and J by 2 bases. The CDR3 bases are TGTGCCAGCAGCTTAGGGACAGGAACCTACGAGCAGTACTTC. It is translated as CASSLGTGTYEQYF.

This rearrangement joins TRBV10-1 to TRBJ2-2; 8 bases are a match to TRBD1. This CDR3 is 14 amino acids long. V was clipped by 6 bases and J by 2 bases; unmatched bases: 2. Looked up from germline, CDR1 is WNHNN and CDR2 is SYGVQD (reference sequence). CDR3 region: CASRDRANTGELFF. CDR3 nucleotide sequence: TGCGCCAGCAGGGACAGGGCTAACACCGGGGAGCTGTTTTTT.

The genes are TRBV6-5 and TRBJ1-1, with unresolved D. This CDR3 is built from 13 residues. V dropped 2 bases and J dropped 1 base, with 5 bases sitting between them. The germline CDR1 and CDR2 sequences are MNHEY and SVGAGI. CDR3 residues: CASSYAGNTEAFF. Here the CDR3 DNA reads TGTGCCAGCAGTTACGCAGGGAACACTGAAGCTTTCTTT.

The V and J genes are TRBV14 and TRBJ1-4, with 10 bases lining up with TRBD1. The germline CDR1 and CDR2 sequences are SGHDN and FVKESK. The CDR3 length is 15 residues. The junction had 7 bases not matched to a gene; V was cut back by 4 bases and J by 8 bases. CDR3 DNA sequence: TGTGCCAGCAGCCGTCGGGACAGGGGAGAGGAAAAACTGTTTTTT. Protein sequence: CASSRRDRGEEKLFF.

This clone was seen only a few times. This sequence joins TRBV6-1 and TRBJ2-7, with 8 positions matching TRBD2. From germline, CDR1 is MNHNS and CDR2 SASEGT. This CDR3 spans 12 amino acids. The V segment lost 7 bases and the J segment 4 bases; nucleotides outside the gene matches: 3. The CDR3 DNA follows: TGTGCCAGCACGGGAGGGTGGTACGAGCAGTACTTC. Translated, it gives CASTGGWYEQYF.

As for this clone: One end of the junction fails to match germline, which may point to a read error. This sequence joins TRBV29-1 and TRBJ2-7; D is perhaps TRBD1 (7 bases). Germline V gene lookup returns CDR1 SQVTM and CDR2 ANQGSEA. This CDR3 has 14 amino acids. CDR3 residues: CGVDRQGGSYEQYF. As DNA, the CDR3 is TGCGGCGTTGATCGCCAGGGGGGCTCCTACGAGCAGTACTTC.

The CDR3 DNA reads TGTGCCAGCAGTGGTCTACAGGGTCAAGACGAGCAGTACTTC. Its translation is CASSGLQGQDEQYF. V is TRBV2 and J is TRBJ2-7, with D perhaps TRBD1 (6 bases). The V end was cut by 4 bases, the J end by 5 bases, with 15 bases between. The CDR3 covers 14 residues. Germline-derived CDR1 and CDR2 are SNHLY and FYNNEI.

The J gene is TRBJ2-7, the V gene TRBV19, with 7 bases lining up with TRBD1. Per the germline V gene, CDR1 is LNHDA and CDR2 is SQIVND (reference sequence). Trimming took 7 bases from V and 2 from J; bases not matched to a gene: 11. The CDR3 is 15 amino acids. The CDR3: CASTSTGVSPYEQYF. CDR3 DNA sequence: TGTGCCAGTACCTCCACAGGGGTGTCACCCTACGAGCAGTACTTC.

CDR3 DNA sequence: TGTGCCAGCACCCCCCCGGACAGGGGGCAAGAGCAGTACTTC. This sequence encodes CASTPPDRGQEQYF. The chain has TRBV7-9 and TRBJ2-7; 11 nucleotides agree with TRBD1. The CDR3 is 14 residues long. Trimming at V came to 7 bases and at J to 7 bases, leaving 9 bases not matched to a gene. Germline V gene sequence: CDR1 SEHNR, CDR2 FQNEAQ (reference sequence).

The chain has TRBV7-9 and TRBJ2-7; 8 bases align to TRBD1. Germline V gene data show CDR1 as SEHNR and CDR2 as FQNEAQ (reference sequence). The CDR3 is 16 residues long. With 5 bases clipped from V and 4 bases from J, the junction kept 13 bases outside the gene matches. Here the CDR3 reads CASSLPRGTGFYEQYF. DNA of the CDR3: TGTGCCAGCAGCCTCCCCCGCGGGACAGGCTTTTACGAGCAGTACTTC.

The chain employs TRBV11-2 and TRBJ2-2; D remains ambiguous. Germline lookup yields CDR1 SGHAT and CDR2 FQNNGV. V was shortened by 2 bases and J by 1 base, with 11 bases between the two germline ends. This CDR3 has 16 residues. CDR3 in DNA: TGTGCCAGCAGCTTATCCGTTGGCAGGAACACCGGGGAGCTGTTTTTT. Encoded protein: CASSLSVGRNTGELFF.

This rearrangement joins TRBV5-1 to TRBJ1-1; no reliable D call. This CDR3 contains 15 residues. The V end lost 0 bases, the J end lost 1 base, and 10 bases lay between the germline ends. CDR1 is SGHRS and CDR2 is YFSETQ in the germline V gene. This CDR3 reads CASSLAGEKNTEAFF. CDR3 sequence (DNA): TGCGCCAGCAGCTTGGCCGGGGAAAAGAACACTGAAGCTTTCTTT. Full variable domain (outside the CDR3, taken from reference TRBV5-1 and TRBJ1-1): KAGVTQTPRYLIKTRGQQVTLSCSPISGHRSVSWYQQTPGQGLQFLFEYFSETQRNKGNFPGRFSGRQFSNSRSEMNVSTLELGDSALYLCASSLAGEKNTEAFFGQGTRLTVV.

The gene calls are TRBV9 and TRBJ2-7; 8 nucleotides line up with TRBD2. The CDR3 totals 15 residues. Germline CDR1 reads SGDLS; CDR2 reads YYNGEE. The V and J ends lost 2 bases and 0 bases, in that order; junction bases with no gene match: 4. Here the CDR3 reads CASSVSGTSSYEQYF. The CDR3 nucleotides read TGTGCCAGCAGCGTTTCCGGGACTAGCTCCTACGAGCAGTACTTC.

V usage is TRBV6-1 and J usage is TRBJ2-3; 7 bases match TRBD2. After removal of 1 base from V and 0 bases from J, the junction contained 10 bases not matched to a gene. The CDR3 sequence is 18 residues long. Germline assignment: CDR1 MNHNS and CDR2 SASEGT. As DNA, the CDR3 is TGTGCCAGCAGTGAAGTATGGGGACTACCACTTAGCACAGATACGCAGTATTTT. This codes for CASSEVWGLPLSTDTQYF.

The V and J genes are TRBV28 and TRBJ2-1; D not certain. Trimming removed 1 base from V and 8 bases from J, with 12 bases in between. Per germline, CDR1 MDHEN and CDR2 SYDVKM. This CDR3 region has 14 residues. The chain's CDR3 is CASSLSPISYEQFF. For the CDR3, the DNA is TGTGCCAGCAGTTTATCTCCCATAAGCTATGAGCAGTTCTTC.

The rearrangement joins TRBV5-1 to TRBJ2-1, with TRBD2 identical over 11 bases. The germline V gene has CDR1 SGHRS and CDR2 YFSETQ. Trimming removed 0 bases from V and 14 bases from J; junction bases left unmatched: 1. The CDR3 runs to 12 residues. CDR3 region: CASSLASGRKFF. The CDR3 bases are TGCGCCAGCAGCTTGGCTAGCGGGAGGAAGTTCTTC.